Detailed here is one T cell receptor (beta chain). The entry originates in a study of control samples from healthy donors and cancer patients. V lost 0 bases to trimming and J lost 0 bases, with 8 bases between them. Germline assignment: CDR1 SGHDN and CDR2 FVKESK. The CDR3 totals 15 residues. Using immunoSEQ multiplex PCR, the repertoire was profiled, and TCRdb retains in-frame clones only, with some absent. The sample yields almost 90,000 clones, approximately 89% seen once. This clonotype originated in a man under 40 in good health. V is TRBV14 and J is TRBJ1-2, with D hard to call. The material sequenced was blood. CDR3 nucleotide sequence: TGTGCCAGCAGCCAAGATCTTCAGGCTAACTATGGCTACACCTTC. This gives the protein CASSQDLQANYGYTF.